At least ten counts were recorded for the clone carrying this TCR beta chain. Antigen: not known. This sample is drawn from a study of glioma-infiltrating T cells. CDR3 length: 13 amino acids. Germline-derived CDR1 and CDR2 are LGHDT and YNNKEL (reference sequence). The germline V and J ends were trimmed by 8 bases and 2 bases, with 11 bases remaining between them. Points from the study as a whole: Non-neoplastic patients had below-expected tissue-blood divergence, while all gliomas exceeded expectation. CDR3 overlap between tissue and blood was very small.

TCR alpha and beta CDR3 regions were amplified from RNA using iRepertoire nested multiplex PCR. Input was about 95-400 ng of tissue mRNA or PBMC total RNA. TCRdb reprocessed the multiplex PCR reads with MiXCR, giving one entry per CDR3 protein. The sample yields roughly 190,000 distinct CDR3 sequences, roughly a third seen once. The source material was glioma tissue, nonneoplastic brain tissue, or PBMCs (not recorded which). The receptor's source is a human donor with low-grade glioma or glioblastoma, undergoing nonglioma brain surgery, or in good health (not recorded which). This rearrangement joins TRBV3-1 to TRBJ2-3; unclear D gene. CDR3 protein: CASAAVNTDTQYF. In nucleotides, the CDR3 is TGTGCCAGCGCGGCGGTGAACACAGATACGCAGTATTTT.